Below are 20 T cell receptor beta chains sequenced from a single sample in a study of blood T cell repertoires in COVID-19. Some clones are missing from TCRdb's copy, which holds only in-frame ones; the method was immunoSEQ multiplex PCR. The data hold a few hundred thousand clones, with about 90% observed a single time. The material sequenced was peripheral blood. The source of these receptors is a man younger than 35 with active or convalescent COVID-19.

The chain carries TRBV28 and TRBJ1-2; 9 bases map to TRBD1. The CDR3 runs 11 residues. Germline assignment: CDR1 MDHEN and CDR2 SYDVKM. V was pared by 6 bases and J by 12 bases, with 5 bases of the junction left unmatched. The CDR3 here is CASRRDRAHTF. As DNA, the CDR3 is TGTGCCAGCAGGAGGGACAGGGCACACACCTTC.

The gene calls are TRBV2 and TRBJ1-4; TRBD1 agrees at 8 bases. The CDR3 covers 11 residues. The germline V gene has CDR1 SNHLY and CDR2 FYNNEI. Trimming removed 3 bases from V and 16 bases from J; junction bases left unmatched: 4. The CDR3 DNA sequence: TGTGCCAGCAGTGACCGGACAGGGACGTTTTTT. Translating it yields CASSDRTGTFF.

In this sample, this clone turned up a few times. The chain joins TRBV9 to TRBJ2-1, with 11 bases aligning to TRBD1. Germline V gene sequence: CDR1 SGDLS, CDR2 YYNGEE. The ends lost 4 bases at V and 7 bases at J; junction bases unmatched: 4. The CDR3 has 14 amino acids. CDR3 protein: CASSPGQGANEQFF. CDR3 nucleotides: TGTGCCAGCAGCCCCGGACAGGGGGCGAATGAGCAGTTCTTC. Together with reference TRBV9 and TRBJ2-1, the CDR3 gives the full variable domain: DSGVTQTPKHLITATGQRVTLRCSPRSGDLSVYWYQQSLDQGLQFLIQYYNGEERAKGNILERFSAQQFPDLHSELNLSSLELGDSALYFCASSPGQGANEQFFGPGTRLTVL.

This clone appeared a single time. The chain links TRBV4-1 to TRBJ1-3, with D maybe TRBD1 (5 bases). Trimming removed 4 bases from V and 2 bases from J, with 15 bases in between. This CDR3 spans 16 amino acids. Germline V lookup: CDR1 MGHRA, CDR2 YSYEKL. The CDR3 reads CASSRDLDKAGNTIYF. CDR3 coding DNA: TGCGCCAGCAGCCGAGACCTGGACAAAGCTGGAAACACCATATATTTT.

The V gene is TRBV4-1, the J gene TRBJ2-7, with TRBD1 identical over 7 bases. The CDR3 is 13 amino acids. Germline V lookup: CDR1 MGHRA, CDR2 YSYEKL. Trimming at V came to 3 bases and at J to 6 bases, leaving 5 bases not matched to a gene. The CDR3 DNA reads as TGCGCCAGCAGCCAGAGAGACAGGGTCGAGCAGTACTTC. Its protein product is CASSQRDRVEQYF.

The chain joins TRBV6-5 to TRBJ1-3; no clear D. In germline, CDR1 is MNHEY, CDR2 SVGAGI. Trimming removed 2 bases from V and 0 bases from J, with 8 bases in between. CDR3 size: 15 residues. In DNA form, the CDR3 reads TGTGCCAGCAGTTACGGAGCCTTCTCTGGAAACACCATATATTTT. Protein product: CASSYGAFSGNTIYF.

The chain employs TRBV16 and TRBJ2-7; TRBD1 might be the D (6 bases). The CDR3 runs to 16 residues. V was cut by 5 bases and J by 3 bases, with 20 bases left in between. Germline V gene sequence: CDR1 KGHSY, CDR2 FQNENV. CDR3 sequence reads: CASSSPIGQKNYEQYF. CDR3 in DNA: TGTGCCAGCAGCTCCCCGATCGGACAGAAAAACTACGAGCAGTACTTC. Together with reference TRBV16 and TRBJ2-7, the CDR3 gives the full variable domain: GEEVAQTPKHLVRGEGQKAKLYCAPIKGHSYVFWYQQVLKNEFKFLISFQNENVFDETGMPKERFSAKCLPNSPCSLEIQATKLEDSAVYFCASSSPIGQKNYEQYFGPGTRLTVT.

The rearrangement joins TRBV5-4 to TRBJ2-4; the match to TRBD2 covers 9 bases. Unmatched junction bases numbered 9, after V lost 4 bases and J lost 1 base. The CDR3 covers 17 residues. Germline loops: CDR1 SGHNT, CDR2 YYREEE (reference sequence). The CDR3 loop is CASSDVGGGAAKNIQYF. CDR3 sequence (DNA): TGTGCCAGCAGCGATGTGGGCGGGGGGGCGGCCAAAAACATTCAGTACTTC.

V and J are TRBV6-5 and TRBJ2-1; 9 positions agree with TRBD1. V was clipped by 5 bases and J by 7 bases; unmatched bases: 9. Germline V gene sequence: CDR1 MNHEY, CDR2 SVGAGI. This CDR3 region has 15 residues. CDR3 residues: CASSPWTGVVNEQFF. For the CDR3, the DNA is TGTGCCAGCAGTCCCTGGACAGGGGTGGTAAATGAGCAGTTCTTC.

This chain uses TRBV4-3 with TRBJ1-1; no definite D call. CDR1 is LGHNA and CDR2 is YSLEER in the germline V gene. This CDR3 has 16 residues. The V and J ends lost 1 base and 3 bases respectively, with 15 bases between them. The CDR3 sequence: CASSQAPLSSDTEAFF. CDR3 bases: TGCGCCAGCAGCCAAGCCCCCCTGTCCAGCGACACTGAAGCTTTCTTT.

The rearrangement links TRBV6-6 to TRBJ1-2; TRBD1 agrees at 9 bases. Germline V gene data show CDR1 as MNHNY and CDR2 as SVGAGI (reference sequence). The junction had 11 bases not matched to a gene; V was cut back by 6 bases and J by 3 bases. The CDR3 extends over 16 amino acids. The CDR3 DNA reads TGTGCCAGCAGAACAGGGGGCGCAGAAATCTACTATGGCTACACCTTC. It codes for CASRTGGAEIYYGYTF.

V and J are TRBV7-2 and TRBJ1-2; a weak D match, TRBD1 (5 bases). The V end was cut by 0 bases, the J end by 8 bases, with 13 bases between. The CDR3 loop spans 14 amino acids. The germline V gene encodes CDR1 SGHTA and CDR2 FQGNSA. Written as DNA, the CDR3 is TGTGCCAGCAGCTTAGCGGCGGGGCCTGGGGGCTACACCTTC. Translation gives CASSLAAGPGGYTF.

The chain has TRBV28 and TRBJ1-2; 9 bases align to TRBD1. The germline V gene has CDR1 MDHEN and CDR2 SYDVKM. With 4 bases clipped from V and 7 bases from J, the junction kept 10 bases outside the gene matches. CDR3 length: 15 amino acids. The CDR3 DNA is TGTGCCAGCAGTTCTCTTACAGGGGGCGCTGGTGGCTACACCTTC. Translating gives CASSSLTGGAGGYTF.

J is TRBJ2-3 and V is TRBV3-1 (or the pseudogene TRBV3-2); a possible D gene is TRBD2 (7 bases). V was shortened by 8 bases and J by 3 bases, with 15 bases between the two germline ends. Germline CDR1 LGHDT, CDR2 YNNKEL (reference sequence). The CDR3 contains 14 residues. The CDR3 protein is CASGWGGPTDTQYF. CDR3 DNA sequence: TGTGCCAGCGGTTGGGGGGGCCCGACAGATACGCAGTATTTT.

As to this clone: Other DNA sequences in the sample encode the same CDR3. The V gene is TRBV19, the J gene TRBJ1-2; 7 positions match TRBD1. From germline, CDR1 is LNHDA and CDR2 SQIVND (reference sequence). The CDR3 sequence is 12 residues long. V gave up 5 bases and J gave up 6 bases; unmatched junction bases: 3. CDR3 protein: CASSLQGNGYTF. CDR3 sequence (DNA): TGTGCCAGTAGTTTACAGGGGAATGGCTACACCTTC. Together with reference TRBV19 and TRBJ1-2, the CDR3 gives the full variable domain: DGGITQSPKYLFRKEGQNVTLSCEQNLNHDAMYWYRQDPGQGLRLIYYSQIVNDFQKGDIAEGYSVSREKKESFPLTVTSAQKNPTAFYLCASSLQGNGYTFGSGTRLTVV.

The CDR3 loop reads CASSGQRFSEKLFF. The CDR3 DNA sequence: TGTGCCAGCAGTGGGCAGCGGTTTAGTGAAAAACTGTTTTTT. The rearrangement links TRBV2 to TRBJ1-4; D not certain. Germline V lookup: CDR1 SNHLY, CDR2 FYNNEI. V was cut by 4 bases and J by 7 bases, with 13 bases left in between. The CDR3 contains 14 residues. Based on the CDR3 plus reference TRBV2 and TRBJ1-4, the full variable domain is EPEVTQTPSHQVTQMGQEVILRCVPISNHLYFYWYRQILGQKVEFLVSFYNNEISEKSEIFDDQFSVERPDGSNFTLKIRSTKLEDSAMYFCASSGQRFSEKLFFGSGTQLSVL.

This chain connects TRBV21-1 to TRBJ2-2; the D call TRBD2 from the table was never checked on the DNA. TRBV21-1 is a known pseudogene. The CDR3 totals 19 residues. The chain's CDR3 is CASSKECGSGGCNTGELFF. CDR3 nucleotides: TGTGCCAGCAGCAAAGAGTGTGGGAGCGGGGGGTGTAACACCGGGGAGCTGTTTTTT.

This chain links TRBV4-1 with TRBJ2-6, with D uncertain. Germline CDR1 reads MGHRA; CDR2 reads YSYEKL. The V gene lost 1 base and the J gene lost 0 bases, with 7 bases spanning the gap. The CDR3 loop spans 16 amino acids. The CDR3 coding sequence is TGCGCCAGCAGCCAAGTTTCAGACTCTGGGGCCAACGTCCTGACTTTC. Its protein product is CASSQVSDSGANVLTF.

The V gene is TRBV11-2, the J gene TRBJ2-4; D might be TRBD2 (6 bases). Germline CDR1 reads SGHAT; CDR2 reads FQNNGV. The CDR3 has 12 amino acids. Trimming shortened V by 5 bases and J by 6 bases, and 8 bases separated the two germline ends. In nucleotides, the CDR3 is TGTGCCAGCAGCAGGGACTTAAACATTCAGTACTTC. Amino acid sequence: CASSRDLNIQYF.

This clone came up a few times. The chain joins TRBV19 to TRBJ1-1, with D perhaps TRBD1 (5 bases). The germline gives CDR1 LNHDA, CDR2 SQIVND (reference sequence). V lost 7 bases to trimming and J lost 4 bases, with 10 bases between them. The CDR3 is made up of 12 amino acids. Written as DNA, the CDR3 is TGTGCCAGTACAGGGTTAGGCACTGAAGCTTTCTTT. Protein: CASTGLGTEAFF.